Reported below is one T cell receptor (beta chain). Generated by immunoSEQ multiplex PCR, the TCRdb table keeps only in-frame clones and is missing some. The sample comprises 250,000 or so clones, about nine tenths of which are singletons, and roughly 0.79% rests with the top ten. The entry originates in a study of blood T cell repertoires in COVID-19. The length of the CDR3 is 15 residues. The V end was cut by 1 base, the J end by 10 bases, with 14 bases between. Germline CDR1 is SGHTA and CDR2 is FQGNSA. V and J are TRBV7-2 and TRBJ1-6, with a tentative D call TRBD1 (5 bases). What was sequenced was peripheral blood. This receptor was obtained from a man in his thirties or forties with COVID-19, enrolled during active disease. For the CDR3, the DNA is TGTGCCAGCAGCTTAGGTGTAGGGGTCGGATCACCCCTCCACTTT. It is translated as CASSLGVGVGSPLHF. The whole variable domain, filled in from reference TRBV7-2 and TRBJ1-6, reads GAGVSQSPSNKVTEKGKDVELRCDPISGHTALYWYRQSLGQGLEFLIYFQGNSAPDKSGLPSDRFSAERTGGSVSTLTIQRTQQEDSAVYLCASSLGVGVGSPLHFGNGTRLTVT.